These 31 T cell receptor beta chains share one sample of origin, sequenced in a study of beta chain features in type 1 diabetes. Study outcomes and limitations: Type 1 diabetes patients had moderately but significantly shorter TCRB CDR3s in all four CD4+ subsets.

The antigens these receptors bind are not known. The study reverse transcribed the entire isolated RNA, so it sequenced expressed TCRB transcripts. Assay used: immunoSEQ multiplex PCR; TCRdb lists only in-frame clones, some missing. Among around 170,000 clones listed, around 9% were seen once. Sequencing was performed on central memory CD4+ T cells from blood. Every receptor here comes from a woman aged 25-40 years with type 1 diabetes.

This clone has a handful of counts. The chain uses TRBV5-1 and TRBJ2-1; the match to TRBD2 covers 14 bases. The CDR3 has 17 residues. Germline lookup yields CDR1 SGHRS and CDR2 YFSETQ. The V and J ends lost 3 bases and 8 bases, in that order; junction bases with no gene match: 10. The CDR3 loop reads CASSSTAGLAGGDEQFF. For the CDR3, the DNA is TGCGCCAGCAGCTCGACCGCTGGACTAGCGGGAGGCGATGAGCAGTTCTTC.

This clone has a single count. This chain connects TRBV7-2 to TRBJ1-5; D uncertain. Germline values: CDR1 SGHTA, CDR2 FQGNSA. The CDR3 has 13 residues. Between the trimmed V and J ends, which lost 3 bases and 5 bases, there was a span of 8 bases. CDR3 in DNA: TGTGCCAGCAGCTTCACCGGGGATCAGCCCCAGCATTTT. This codes for CASSFTGDQPQHF.

In this sample, this clone turned up a few times. The chain couples TRBV6-5 to TRBJ2-3; 7 positions match TRBD2. The CDR3 is 15 residues long. Germline CDR1 MNHEY, CDR2 SVGAGI. The V gene end was trimmed by 6 bases and the J gene end by 0 bases; junction bases not matched to a gene: 6. This CDR3 reads CASSSSGTSTDTQYF. As DNA, the CDR3 is TGTGCCAGCAGCTCTAGCGGAACTAGCACAGATACGCAGTATTTT.

The V call is TRBV28, the J call TRBJ1-2; D remains unclear. Per germline, CDR1 MDHEN and CDR2 SYDVKM. The V end was cut by 2 bases, the J end by 2 bases, with 9 bases between. This CDR3 has 14 residues. The CDR3 sequence is CASSLGGFNYGYTF. The CDR3 bases are TGTGCCAGCAGTTTAGGAGGCTTCAACTATGGCTACACCTTC.

The chain combines TRBV5-1 with TRBJ2-2, with a possible D match to TRBD1 (5 bases). Germline V gene data show CDR1 as SGHRS and CDR2 as YFSETQ. Between the trimmed V and J ends, which lost 1 base and 4 bases, there was a span of 5 bases. This CDR3 is 13 amino acids long. CDR3 sequence: CASSLTGTGELFF. CDR3 coding DNA: TGCGCCAGCAGCTTGACAGGCACCGGGGAGCTGTTTTTT.

This sequence joins TRBV14 and TRBJ2-7; D ambiguous. There are 12 residues in the CDR3. The V and J ends lost 3 bases and 0 bases respectively, with 3 bases between them. CDR1 is SGHDN, CDR2 FVKESK, per germline. The CDR3 loop reads CASSHVSYEQYF. CDR3 coding DNA: TGTGCCAGCAGCCACGTCTCCTACGAGCAGTACTTC.

This clone has more than one count but fewer than ten. The rearrangement links TRBV5-1 to TRBJ2-5; 8 bases match TRBD1. The CDR3 consists of 14 residues. Trimming at V came to 6 bases and at J to 1 base, leaving 5 bases not matched to a gene. CDR1 is SGHRS and CDR2 is YFSETQ in the germline V gene. The CDR3 sequence is CASTEQGVQETQYF. The CDR3 bases are TGCGCCAGCACCGAACAGGGGGTCCAAGAGACCCAGTACTTC.

The chain couples TRBV7-8 to TRBJ2-3, with a weak D call TRBD2 (6 bases). Trimming cost V 2 bases and J 4 bases, with 10 bases left between them. The germline CDR1 and CDR2 sequences are SGHVS and FQNEAQ. The CDR3 length is 14 residues. The CDR3: CASSLWGRSDTQYF. DNA of the CDR3: TGTGCCAGCAGCTTATGGGGGAGGTCAGATACGCAGTATTTT.

This clone turned up a few times. The genes are TRBV7-3 and TRBJ2-3; 7 positions match TRBD1. The CDR3 has 16 amino acids. V shed 2 bases, J shed 1 base, and the junction held 6 bases outside the gene matches. Germline-derived CDR1 and CDR2 are SGHTA and FQGTGA. Here the CDR3 DNA reads TGTGCCAGCAGCTTAGGGGCAGGGACAGGCACAGATACGCAGTATTTT. Translating it yields CASSLGAGTGTDTQYF.

This clone was detected a few times. The V gene is TRBV25-1, the J gene TRBJ1-2; D is ambiguous. CDR1 is MGHDK and CDR2 is SYGVNS in the germline V gene. The ends were cut back, 1 base at V and 6 bases at J, with 18 bases in the middle. The CDR3 runs 16 residues. CDR3 sequence: CASSEWQSGMVHGYTF. CDR3 nucleotides: TGTGCCAGCAGTGAATGGCAATCCGGGATGGTCCATGGCTACACCTTC.

This clone has only a few counts. The chain uses TRBV11-2 and TRBJ2-6, with TRBD1 matching over 8 bases. This CDR3 contains 18 residues. Germline V gene lookup returns CDR1 SGHAT and CDR2 FQNNGV. V dropped 5 bases and J dropped 0; count of bases not matched to a gene: 9. For the CDR3, the DNA is TGTGCCAGCAGCCCAGGACAGGGAGCGAGCTCTGGGGCCAACGTCCTGACTTTC. Its protein is CASSPGQGASSGANVLTF.

In this sample, this clone turned up a few times. The chain is built from TRBV5-1 and TRBJ2-7; perhaps TRBD2 as D (5 bases). Trimming removed 5 bases at V and 2 bases at J, with 17 bases between. Germline-derived CDR1 and CDR2 are SGHRS and YFSETQ. The CDR3 sequence is 15 residues long. This CDR3 reads CASRRQRDVTYEQYF. DNA of the CDR3: TGCGCCAGCAGACGCCAGAGGGATGTAACCTACGAGCAGTACTTC.

This clone was seen only a few times. V gene TRBV28 combines with J gene TRBJ1-4; 9 nucleotides line up with TRBD1. The CDR3 sequence is 13 residues long. Unmatched junction bases numbered 5, after V lost 7 bases and J lost 8 bases. CDR1 and CDR2 from the germline V gene are MDHEN and SYDVKM. CDR3 coding DNA: TGTGCCAGCATAGGGACAGGGCGCGAAAAACTGTTTTTT. Translation gives CASIGTGREKLFF.

The chain has TRBV25-1 and TRBJ1-4, with D possibly matching TRBD1 (5 bases). This CDR3 spans 15 amino acids. Germline CDR1 reads MGHDK; CDR2 reads SYGVNS. The V end was cut by 3 bases, the J end by 1 base, with 9 bases between. CDR3 nucleotides: TGTGCCAGCAGTGAGGCGGGGCAAACTAATGAAAAACTGTTTTTT. Its protein is CASSEAGQTNEKLFF.

The CDR3 coding sequence is TGTGCCAGCAGTTTACAGTCCTATGGCTACACCTTC. Translating it yields CASSLQSYGYTF. The chain carries TRBV2 and TRBJ1-2; D uncertain. Germline CDR1 reads SNHLY; CDR2 reads FYNNEI. V was pared by 5 bases and J by 4 bases, with 8 bases between. This CDR3 has 12 amino acids. The variable domain in full, completed from reference TRBV2 and TRBJ1-2, reads EPEVTQTPSHQVTQMGQEVILRCVPISNHLYFYWYRQILGQKVEFLVSFYNNEISEKSEIFDDQFSVERPDGSNFTLKIRSTKLEDSAMYFCASSLQSYGYTFGSGTRLTVV.

This clone showed up just a few times. The chain joins TRBV9 to TRBJ2-5, with 7 bases matching TRBD1. V was pared by 4 bases and J by 3 bases, with 6 bases of the junction left unmatched. The CDR3 totals 14 residues. Germline values: CDR1 SGDLS, CDR2 YYNGEE. CDR3 nucleotide sequence: TGTGCCAGCAGCTCCTCAGGGACAGAAGAGACCCAGTACTTC. The encoded protein is CASSSSGTEETQYF.

The rearrangement links TRBV5-4 to TRBJ2-5; the match to TRBD1 covers 8 bases. The CDR3 totals 16 residues. Germline V gene data show CDR1 as SGHNT and CDR2 as YYREEE (reference sequence). V lost 4 bases to trimming and J lost 2 bases; unmatched junction nucleotides: 10. In nucleotides, the CDR3 is TGTGCCAGCAGCCAACCACAGGGGGTTGGGCAAGAGACCCAGTACTTC. It is translated as CASSQPQGVGQETQYF.

This clone has only a few counts. Other DNA sequences from this sample encode an identical CDR3 as well. The rearrangement joins TRBV9 to TRBJ2-1, with D unclear. V was cut by 1 base and J by 0 bases, with 8 bases left in between. This CDR3 contains 15 residues. The germline V gene has CDR1 SGDLS and CDR2 YYNGEE. The CDR3 here is CASSVSAGSYNEQFF. DNA for the CDR3: TGTGCCAGCAGCGTAAGCGCCGGCTCCTACAATGAGCAGTTCTTC.

This clone was found a few times. The V gene is TRBV7-2, the J gene TRBJ1-4; 7 positions match TRBD1. Germline CDR1 is SGHTA and CDR2 is FQGNSA. This CDR3 contains 13 residues. V was pared by 1 base and J by 11 bases, with 4 bases of the junction left unmatched. CDR3 DNA sequence: TGTGCCAGCAGCTTAGGGGGACAGCGGAAACTGTTTTTT. This sequence encodes CASSLGGQRKLFF.

This clone was detected a few times. The rearrangement joins TRBV5-1 to TRBJ1-5, with 7 positions matching TRBD1. Germline CDR1 SGHRS, CDR2 YFSETQ. Trimming cost V 4 bases and J 3 bases; bases outside gene matches: 4. The CDR3 has 14 amino acids. CDR3 coding DNA: TGCGCCAGCAGCCTAGGACAGGTCAATCAGCCCCAGCATTTT. Translation: CASSLGQVNQPQHF.

This clone was counted a few times. This rearrangement joins TRBV5-1 to TRBJ2-1, with 7 bases lining up with TRBD2. The CDR3 has 15 residues. CDR1 is SGHRS and CDR2 is YFSETQ in the germline V gene. Trimming at V came to 4 bases and at J to 2 bases, leaving 6 bases not matched to a gene. The chain's CDR3 is CASSERGGAYNEQFF. CDR3 DNA: TGCGCCAGCAGCGAACGTGGGGGGGCCTACAATGAGCAGTTCTTC.

The rearrangement links TRBV5-1 to TRBJ2-5; 10 bases match TRBD2. The CDR3 contains 15 residues. Germline V gives CDR1 SGHRS, CDR2 YFSETQ. The ends lost 4 bases at V and 3 bases at J; junction bases unmatched: 6. The CDR3 sequence is CASSPFLAGEETQYF. The DNA for the CDR3 is TGCGCCAGCAGCCCCTTCCTAGCGGGAGAAGAGACCCAGTACTTC.

This clone was detected only a few times. Other DNA variants within this sample encode the same CDR3. The chain has TRBV18 and TRBJ2-1; 13 bases map to TRBD2. The junction had 2 bases not matched to a gene; V was cut back by 3 bases and J by 6 bases. CDR1 and CDR2 (germline): KGHSH, LQKENI. The CDR3 is 15 residues long. The CDR3 loop is CASSPGLAGVNEQFF. The CDR3 nucleotides are TGTGCCAGCTCACCCGGACTAGCGGGGGTCAATGAGCAGTTCTTC. The full variable domain, its missing parts supplied by reference TRBV18 and TRBJ2-1, is NAGVMQNPRHLVRRRGQEARLRCSPMKGHSHVYWYRQLPEEGLKFMVYLQKENIIDESGMPKERFSAEFPKEGPSILRIQQVVRGDSAAYFCASSPGLAGVNEQFFGPGTRLTVL.

J is TRBJ2-3 and V is TRBV6-5; D is perhaps TRBD1 (6 bases). The V gene's germline CDR1 is MNHEY and CDR2 SVGAGI. CDR3 length: 14 amino acids. V lost 5 bases to trimming and J lost 3 bases, with 12 bases between them. The DNA of the CDR3 is TGTGCCAGCAGTCCCAGGGGTGGGACAGATACGCAGTATTTT. This encodes CASSPRGGTDTQYF.

There are a few counts of this clone. This chain uses TRBV9 with TRBJ2-7; D perhaps matches TRBD2 (5 bases). The CDR3 extends over 15 amino acids. Trimming cost V 0 bases and J 0 bases, with 10 bases left between them. Germline V gene sequence: CDR1 SGDLS, CDR2 YYNGEE. In nucleotides, the CDR3 is TGTGCCAGCAGCGTAGCTGACCGGGGCTCCTACGAGCAGTACTTC. It translates to CASSVADRGSYEQYF.

This rearrangement joins TRBV28 to TRBJ1-5; TRBD1 agrees at 8 bases. The CDR3 extends over 15 amino acids. In germline, CDR1 is MDHEN, CDR2 SYDVKM. The junction had 7 bases not matched to a gene; V was cut back by 6 bases and J by 3 bases. The CDR3 nucleotides are TGTGCCAGCAGGTCAGGGGGCGTGAACAATCAGCCCCAGCATTTT. Protein: CASRSGGVNNQPQHF.

This rearrangement joins TRBV7-2 to TRBJ1-4; 8 nucleotides line up with TRBD1. The trim removed 5 bases at V and 8 bases at J, leaving 7 bases unmatched. This CDR3 has 14 amino acids. Germline assignment: CDR1 SGHTA and CDR2 FQGNSA. The CDR3 bases are TGTGCCAGCAGCCTCCAGGGGGCAGAGGAAAAACTGTTTTTT. This sequence encodes CASSLQGAEEKLFF. The full variable domain, rest sourced from reference TRBV7-2 and TRBJ1-4, is GAGVSQSPSNKVTEKGKDVELRCDPISGHTALYWYRQSLGQGLEFLIYFQGNSAPDKSGLPSDRFSAERTGGSVSTLTIQRTQQEDSAVYLCASSLQGAEEKLFFGSGTQLSVL.

This clone was seen a handful of times. The chain carries TRBV19 and TRBJ1-5, with 7 bases matching TRBD1. The germline V gene has CDR1 LNHDA and CDR2 SQIVND (reference sequence). With 2 bases clipped from V and 3 bases from J, the junction kept 4 bases outside the gene matches. CDR3 size: 15 residues. The CDR3 sequence: CASSIPDRTNQPQHF. CDR3 coding DNA: TGTGCCAGTAGTATACCGGACAGGACCAATCAGCCCCAGCATTTT.

This clone was detected only a few times. The chain links TRBV15 to TRBJ2-7, with TRBD1 matching 9 bases. CDR3 size: 16 residues. From germline, CDR1 is LNHNV and CDR2 YYDKDF (reference sequence). With 1 base clipped from V and 5 bases from J, the junction kept 9 bases outside the gene matches. CDR3 DNA sequence: TGTGCCACCAGCAGAGCTCCTGGGACAGGGAGGAACGAGCAGTACTTC. It encodes CATSRAPGTGRNEQYF.

This clone was observed a handful of times. This rearrangement joins TRBV2 to TRBJ2-5; a possible D gene is TRBD2 (5 bases). V lost 1 base to trimming and J lost 0 bases, with 9 bases between them. CDR3 length: 15 amino acids. Germline-derived CDR1 and CDR2 are SNHLY and FYNNEI. CDR3: CASSEGDGNQETQYF. The CDR3 coding sequence is TGTGCCAGCAGTGAAGGTGACGGGAACCAAGAGACCCAGTACTTC.

This clone was recorded a few times. The rearrangement uses TRBV7-9 and TRBJ2-3, with TRBD1 identical over 11 bases. The CDR3 runs 15 residues. CDR1 is SEHNR, CDR2 FQNEAQ, per germline (reference sequence). Germline trimming cut 6 bases from V and 5 bases from J; bases unmatched to any gene: 7. DNA of the CDR3: TGTGCCAGCAGAACCGCGGACAGGGGGCGAGATACGCAGTATTTT. This sequence encodes CASRTADRGRDTQYF.